The clone carrying this T cell receptor (beta chain) came up a few times. This record comes from a study of T cells in tuberculosis. For the study at large: In South Africa, adults with active tuberculosis were compared with IGRA-negative and latently infected IGRA-positive adolescents.

The data were produced by immunoSEQ multiplex PCR, yet TCRdb's version contains in-frame clones alone and is incomplete. The repertoire holds around 30,000 clones, with approximately 85% as singletons. Time point noted: new active TB diagnosis, blood taken before or within 7 days of starting treatment. Active tuberculosis patients were new diagnoses, HIV-seronegative, South African, and aged 18 years or older. The source was PBMCs, collected at tuberculosis diagnosis. The clonotype comes from an adult with tuberculosis.

CDR3 sequence: CASSITAQANYGYTF. DNA for the CDR3: TGTGCCAGTAGTATCACAGCTCAAGCTAACTATGGCTACACCTTC. The chain combines TRBV19 with TRBJ1-2, with D unresolved. There are 15 residues in the CDR3. The germline V and J ends were trimmed by 3 bases and 0 bases, with 11 bases remaining between them. Germline CDR1 LNHDA, CDR2 SQIVND (reference sequence).